These 3 T cell receptor beta chains share one sample of origin, sequenced in a study of T cells after yellow fever vaccination. TCRdb re-called the 5' RACE reads with MiXCR, one entry per CDR3 protein. In the table there are over 200,000 distinct CDR3 sequences, roughly 6.8% of which are singletons. Sequencing used CD4+ T cells sorted from PBMCs, obtained on the day of the yellow fever booster vaccination. The receptors here all came from a man between 25 and 39 years old who received the YFV17D yellow fever vaccine.

This clonotype was seen many times. The chain has TRBV6-5 and TRBJ1-5; 8 bases are a match to TRBD1. This CDR3 has 14 amino acids. V lost 4 bases, J lost 5 bases, and 4 bases stayed unmatched. CDR1 and CDR2 from the germline V gene are MNHEY and SVGAGI. The CDR3 protein is CASSWTGRDQPQHF. The CDR3 nucleotides are TGTGCCAGCAGTTGGACAGGGAGGGATCAGCCCCAGCATTTT.

This clonotype has at least ten counts. The V gene is TRBV29-1, the J gene TRBJ1-1, with a tentative D call TRBD1 (6 bases). The germline CDR1 and CDR2 sequences are SQVTM and ANQGSEA. V gave up 3 bases and J gave up 4 bases, with 15 bases separating them. This CDR3 comprises 14 residues. The CDR3 nucleotides read TGCAGCGTTGACGGGGGAAGGGGGGCCACTGAAGCTTTCTTT. It yields the protein CSVDGGRGATEAFF.

This clonotype was counted many times. This chain links TRBV12-3 or TRBV12-4 with TRBJ1-1, with D uncertain. V lost 3 bases and J 1 base, leaving 6 bases between the germline ends. This CDR3 region has 13 residues. CDR3 loop: CASSLKENTEAFF. The CDR3 nucleotides are TGTGCCAGCAGTTTGAAGGAGAACACTGAAGCTTTCTTT.